These 2 T cell receptor beta chains were sequenced from one sample in a study of blood T cell repertoires in COVID-19. Assay used: immunoSEQ multiplex PCR; TCRdb lists only in-frame clones, some missing. The table shows more than 300,000 clones, with around nine tenths occurring only once. Sequencing was done on a sample of PBMCs or T cells enriched from blood (not recorded which). The receptors here all came from a young woman who had recovered from COVID-19.

The chain links TRBV30 to TRBJ1-1; TRBD1 aligns across 7 bases. Germline CDR1 is GTSNPN and CDR2 is SVGIG (reference sequence). CDR3 length: 11 amino acids. Germline trimming cut 6 bases from V and 7 bases from J; bases unmatched to any gene: 5. CDR3 sequence: CACNWDSEAFF. CDR3 nucleotide sequence: TGTGCCTGTAACTGGGACAGTGAAGCTTTCTTT.

The chain carries TRBV30 and TRBJ1-6; D is ambiguous. The germline CDR1 and CDR2 sequences are GTSNPN and SVGIG (reference sequence). Deletions cut 5 bases from V and 3 bases from J, with 14 bases between. This CDR3 contains 15 residues. Here the CDR3 reads CAWAPWPDYNSPLHF. CDR3 in DNA: TGTGCCTGGGCGCCGTGGCCCGACTATAATTCACCCCTCCACTTT.